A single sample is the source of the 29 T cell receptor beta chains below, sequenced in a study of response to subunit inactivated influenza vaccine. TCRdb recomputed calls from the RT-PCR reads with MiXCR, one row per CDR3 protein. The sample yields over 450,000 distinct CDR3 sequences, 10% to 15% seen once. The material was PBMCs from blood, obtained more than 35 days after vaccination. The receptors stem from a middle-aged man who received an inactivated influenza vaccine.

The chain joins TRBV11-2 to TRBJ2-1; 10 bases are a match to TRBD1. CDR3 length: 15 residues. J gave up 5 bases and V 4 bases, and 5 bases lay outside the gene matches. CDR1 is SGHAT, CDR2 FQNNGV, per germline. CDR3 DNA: TGTGCCAGCAGCTCGACAGGGGGCTGGGACAATGAGCAGTTCTTC. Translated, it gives CASSSTGGWDNEQFF.

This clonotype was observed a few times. The DNA for the CDR3 is TGCAGTGCTAGCGGAACCGGGGAGCTGTTTTTT. Translating gives CSASGTGELFF. The chain is built from TRBV20-1 and TRBJ2-2; D unclear. Germline V lookup: CDR1 DFQATT, CDR2 SNEGSKA (reference sequence). V was cut by 3 bases and J by 5 bases, with 4 bases left in between. CDR3 length: 11 amino acids.

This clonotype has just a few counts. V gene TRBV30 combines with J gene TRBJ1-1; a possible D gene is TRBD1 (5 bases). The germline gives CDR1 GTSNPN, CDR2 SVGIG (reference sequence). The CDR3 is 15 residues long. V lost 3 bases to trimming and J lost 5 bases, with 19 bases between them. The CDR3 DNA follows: TGTGCCTGGAGCGCCGGGACCTGGGTTGGAACTGAAGCTTTCTTT. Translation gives CAWSAGTWVGTEAFF.

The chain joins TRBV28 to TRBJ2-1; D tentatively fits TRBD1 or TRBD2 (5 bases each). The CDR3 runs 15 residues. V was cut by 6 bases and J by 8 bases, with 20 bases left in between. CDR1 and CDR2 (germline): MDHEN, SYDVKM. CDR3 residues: CASRPVQGGLDEQFF. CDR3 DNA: TGTGCCAGCAGGCCAGTTCAGGGCGGGCTGGATGAGCAGTTCTTC.

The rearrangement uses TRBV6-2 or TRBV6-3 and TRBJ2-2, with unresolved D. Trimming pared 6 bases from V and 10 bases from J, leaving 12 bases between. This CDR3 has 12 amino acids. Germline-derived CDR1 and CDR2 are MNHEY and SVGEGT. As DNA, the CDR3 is TGTGCCAGCAGGGATTCCGAAACGGAGCTGTTTTTT. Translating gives CASRDSETELFF.

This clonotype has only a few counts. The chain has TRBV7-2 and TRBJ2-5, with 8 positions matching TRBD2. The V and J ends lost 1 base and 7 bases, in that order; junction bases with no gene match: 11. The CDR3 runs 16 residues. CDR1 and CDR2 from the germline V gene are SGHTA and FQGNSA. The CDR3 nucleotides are TGTGCCAGCAGCTTAGTCCCAGCGGGGGAACTGGGGACCCAGTACTTC. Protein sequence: CASSLVPAGELGTQYF.

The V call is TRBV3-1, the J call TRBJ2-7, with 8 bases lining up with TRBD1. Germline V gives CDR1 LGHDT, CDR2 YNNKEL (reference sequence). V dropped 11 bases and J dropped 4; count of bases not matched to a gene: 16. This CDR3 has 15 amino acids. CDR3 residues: CACTQGQGLRYEQYF. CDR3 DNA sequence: TGTGCCTGCACCCAAGGACAGGGATTACGGTACGAGCAGTACTTC.

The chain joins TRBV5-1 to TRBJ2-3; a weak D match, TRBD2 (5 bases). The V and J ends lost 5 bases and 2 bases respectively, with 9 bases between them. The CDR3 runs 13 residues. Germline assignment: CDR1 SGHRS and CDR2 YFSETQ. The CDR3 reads CASRETTTDTQYF. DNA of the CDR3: TGCGCCAGCAGGGAGACTACCACAGATACGCAGTATTTT.

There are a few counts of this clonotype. CDR3 amino acids: CASSQVVAAGANVLTF. For the CDR3, the DNA is TGCGCCAGCAGCCAGGTTGTGGCTGCCGGGGCCAACGTCCTGACTTTC. The chain employs TRBV4-3 and TRBJ2-6; D remains unclear. Germline CDR1 is LGHNA and CDR2 is YSLEER. Trimming took 3 bases from V and 4 from J, leaving 13 bases between them. The CDR3 runs 16 residues.

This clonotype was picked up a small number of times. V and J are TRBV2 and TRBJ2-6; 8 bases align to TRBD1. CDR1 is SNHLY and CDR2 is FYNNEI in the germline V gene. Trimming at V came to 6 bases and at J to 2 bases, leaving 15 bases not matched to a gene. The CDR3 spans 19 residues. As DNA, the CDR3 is TGTGCCAGCAGAGGGGTAATGGCAGGGGGCTATCCTGGGGCCAACGTCCTGACTTTC. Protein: CASRGVMAGGYPGANVLTF.

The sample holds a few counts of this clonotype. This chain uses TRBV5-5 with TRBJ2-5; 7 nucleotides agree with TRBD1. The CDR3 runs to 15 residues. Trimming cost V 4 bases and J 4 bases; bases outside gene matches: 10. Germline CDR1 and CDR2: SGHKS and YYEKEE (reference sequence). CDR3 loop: CASSPARDSGETQYF. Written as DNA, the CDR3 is TGTGCCAGCAGCCCCGCTCGGGACAGCGGAGAGACCCAGTACTTC.

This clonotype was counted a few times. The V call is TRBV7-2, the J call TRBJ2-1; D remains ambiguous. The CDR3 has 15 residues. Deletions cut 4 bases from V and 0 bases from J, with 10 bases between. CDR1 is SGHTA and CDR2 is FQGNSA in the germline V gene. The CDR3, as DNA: TGTGCCAGCAGCTCGAACGAGGACTCCTACAATGAGCAGTTCTTC. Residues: CASSSNEDSYNEQFF. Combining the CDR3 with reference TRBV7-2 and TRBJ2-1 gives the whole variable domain GAGVSQSPSNKVTEKGKDVELRCDPISGHTALYWYRQSLGQGLEFLIYFQGNSAPDKSGLPSDRFSAERTGGSVSTLTIQRTQQEDSAVYLCASSSNEDSYNEQFFGPGTRLTVL.

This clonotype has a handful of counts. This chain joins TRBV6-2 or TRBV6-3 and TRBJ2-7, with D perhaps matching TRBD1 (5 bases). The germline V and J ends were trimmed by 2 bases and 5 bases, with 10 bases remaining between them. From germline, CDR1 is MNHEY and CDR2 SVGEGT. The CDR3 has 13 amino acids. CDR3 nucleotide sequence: TGTGCCAGCAGTTACGCCAGGGTCAACGAGCAGTACTTC. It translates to CASSYARVNEQYF.

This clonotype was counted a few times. In DNA, the CDR3 is TGTGCCAGCCACCTTGGGAACAGGGTAAACTATGGCTACACCTTC. This encodes CASHLGNRVNYGYTF. The chain is built from TRBV5-5 and TRBJ1-2; maybe TRBD1 (6 bases). V was shortened by 7 bases and J by 2 bases, with 18 bases between the two germline ends. Germline CDR1 SGHKS, CDR2 YYEKEE (reference sequence). The CDR3 is 15 amino acids.

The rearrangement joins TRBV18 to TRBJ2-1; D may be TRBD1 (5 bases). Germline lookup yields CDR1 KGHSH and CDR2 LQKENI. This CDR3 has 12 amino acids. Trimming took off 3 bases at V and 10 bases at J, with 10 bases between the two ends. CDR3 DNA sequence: TGTGCCAGCTCACCCCAGGGTTTCGAGCAGTTCTTC. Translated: CASSPQGFEQFF.

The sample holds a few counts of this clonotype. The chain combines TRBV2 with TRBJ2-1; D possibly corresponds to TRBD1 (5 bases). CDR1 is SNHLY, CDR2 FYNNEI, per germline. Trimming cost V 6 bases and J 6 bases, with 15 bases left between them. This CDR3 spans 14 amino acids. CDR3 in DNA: TGTGCCAGCAGGCTCGACAGCGTCGTCAATGAGCAGTTCTTC. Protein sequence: CASRLDSVVNEQFF.

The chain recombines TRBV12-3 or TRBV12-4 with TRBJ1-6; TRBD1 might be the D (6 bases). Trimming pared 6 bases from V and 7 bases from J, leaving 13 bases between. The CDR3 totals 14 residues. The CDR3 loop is CASSQSTGNSPLHF. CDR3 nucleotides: TGTGCCAGCAGCCAGTCTACAGGGAATTCACCCCTCCACTTT.

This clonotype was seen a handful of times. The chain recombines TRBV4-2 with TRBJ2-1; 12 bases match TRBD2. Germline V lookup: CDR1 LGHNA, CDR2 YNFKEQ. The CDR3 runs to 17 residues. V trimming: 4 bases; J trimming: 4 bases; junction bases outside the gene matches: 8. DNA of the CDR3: TGTGCCAGCAGCCCCCTCCAGACTAGCGGGAGTTACAATGAGCAGTTCTTC. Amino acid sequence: CASSPLQTSGSYNEQFF.

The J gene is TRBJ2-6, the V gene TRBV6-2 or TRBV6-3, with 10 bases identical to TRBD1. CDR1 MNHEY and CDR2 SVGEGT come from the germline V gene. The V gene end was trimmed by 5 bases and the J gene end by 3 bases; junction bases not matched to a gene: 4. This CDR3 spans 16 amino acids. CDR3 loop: CASSTGTGDGANVLTF. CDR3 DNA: TGTGCCAGCAGTACCGGGACAGGGGATGGGGCCAACGTCCTGACTTTC.

For the CDR3, the DNA is TGTGCCAGCGGCGGGCGGGGGGGCGGAGAGACCCAGTACTTC. Translating it yields CASGGRGGGETQYF. The chain joins TRBV28 to TRBJ2-5, with 9 bases matching TRBD2. From germline, CDR1 is MDHEN and CDR2 SYDVKM. Trimming at V came to 8 bases and at J to 4 bases, leaving 8 bases not matched to a gene. CDR3 length equals 14 residues.

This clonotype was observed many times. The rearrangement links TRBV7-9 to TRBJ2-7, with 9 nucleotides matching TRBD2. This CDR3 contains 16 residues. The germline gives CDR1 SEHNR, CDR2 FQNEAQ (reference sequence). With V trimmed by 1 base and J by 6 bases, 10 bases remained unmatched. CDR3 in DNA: TGTGCCAGCAGCTTAGGAATAGCGGGAGAGAAACCCGAGCAGTACTTC. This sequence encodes CASSLGIAGEKPEQYF.

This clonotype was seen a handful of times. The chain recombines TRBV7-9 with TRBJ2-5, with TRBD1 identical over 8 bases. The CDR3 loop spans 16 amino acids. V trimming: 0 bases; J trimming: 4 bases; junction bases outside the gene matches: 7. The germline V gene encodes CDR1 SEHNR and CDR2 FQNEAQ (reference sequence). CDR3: CASSLASGTGIETQYF. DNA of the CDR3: TGTGCCAGCAGCTTAGCATCAGGGACAGGCATAGAGACCCAGTACTTC.

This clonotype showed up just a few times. This CDR3 reads CASSVSGQNYEQYF. Here the CDR3 DNA reads TGTGCCAGCAGCGTATCGGGACAGAACTACGAGCAGTACTTC. V and J are TRBV9 and TRBJ2-7; TRBD1 agrees at 7 bases. The J segment lost 3 bases and the V segment lost 1 base, leaving 4 bases of the junction unmatched. Germline V CDR1 and CDR2: SGDLS, YYNGEE. The CDR3 has 14 amino acids.

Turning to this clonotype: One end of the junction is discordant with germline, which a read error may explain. The chain's CDR3 is CSARETGGILSEQYF. The CDR3 DNA reads as TGCAGTGCCAGAGAGACAGGAGGTATTTTATCTGAGCAGTACTTC. The chain combines TRBV20-1 with TRBJ2-7; a weak D match, TRBD1 (6 bases). From germline, CDR1 is DFQATT and CDR2 SNEGSKA (reference sequence). This CDR3 region has 15 residues.

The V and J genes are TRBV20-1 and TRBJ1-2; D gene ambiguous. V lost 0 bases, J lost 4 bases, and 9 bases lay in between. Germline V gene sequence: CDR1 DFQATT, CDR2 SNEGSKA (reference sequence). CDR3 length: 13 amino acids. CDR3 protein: CSARDPRGYGYTF. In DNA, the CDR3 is TGCAGTGCTAGAGATCCCCGGGGCTATGGCTACACCTTC.

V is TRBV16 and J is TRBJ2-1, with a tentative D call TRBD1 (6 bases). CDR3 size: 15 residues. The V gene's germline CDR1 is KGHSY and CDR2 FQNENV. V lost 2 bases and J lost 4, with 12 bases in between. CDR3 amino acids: CASSQIGDRYNEQFF. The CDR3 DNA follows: TGTGCCAGCAGCCAAATCGGAGACAGGTACAATGAGCAGTTCTTC.

The CDR3 DNA sequence: TGCGCCAGCAGCTTGGCCTTGACAGGGGGCTCCTACGAGCAGTACTTC. This encodes CASSLALTGGSYEQYF. V and J are TRBV5-1 and TRBJ2-7, with 9 bases matching TRBD1. Unmatched junction bases numbered 4, after V lost 0 bases and J lost 0 bases. Germline V gene sequence: CDR1 SGHRS, CDR2 YFSETQ. CDR3 length: 16 amino acids.

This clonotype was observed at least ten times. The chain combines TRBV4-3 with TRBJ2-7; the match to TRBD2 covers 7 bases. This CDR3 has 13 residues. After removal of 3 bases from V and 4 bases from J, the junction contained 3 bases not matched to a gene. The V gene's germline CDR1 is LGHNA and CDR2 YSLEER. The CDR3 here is CASSQGRDYEQYF. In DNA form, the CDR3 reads TGCGCCAGCAGCCAGGGGAGGGATTACGAGCAGTACTTC.

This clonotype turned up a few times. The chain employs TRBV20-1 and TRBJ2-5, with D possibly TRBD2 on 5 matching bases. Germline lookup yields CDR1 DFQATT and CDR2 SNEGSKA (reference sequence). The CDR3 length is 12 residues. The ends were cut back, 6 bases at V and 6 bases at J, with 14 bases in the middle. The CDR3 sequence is CSAPSDGKTQYF. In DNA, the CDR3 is TGCAGTGCCCCATCAGACGGGAAGACCCAGTACTTC.